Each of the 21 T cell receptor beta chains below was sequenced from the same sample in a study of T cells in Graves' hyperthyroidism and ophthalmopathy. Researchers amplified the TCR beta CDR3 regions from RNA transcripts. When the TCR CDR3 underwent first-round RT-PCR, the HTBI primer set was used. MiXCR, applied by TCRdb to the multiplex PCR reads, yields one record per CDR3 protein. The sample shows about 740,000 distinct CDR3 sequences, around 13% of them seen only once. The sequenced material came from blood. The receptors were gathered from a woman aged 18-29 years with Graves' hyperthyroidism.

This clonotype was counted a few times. Here the CDR3 DNA reads TGTGCCAGCAACGGGCAGGAAAGGCAGCCCCAGCATTTT. It yields the protein CASNGQERQPQHF. The chain employs TRBV6-1 and TRBJ1-5; no clear D gene. With 7 bases removed from V and 7 bases from J, the gap between germline ends came to 14 bases. The CDR3 has 13 amino acids. Per the germline V gene, CDR1 is MNHNS and CDR2 is SASEGT.

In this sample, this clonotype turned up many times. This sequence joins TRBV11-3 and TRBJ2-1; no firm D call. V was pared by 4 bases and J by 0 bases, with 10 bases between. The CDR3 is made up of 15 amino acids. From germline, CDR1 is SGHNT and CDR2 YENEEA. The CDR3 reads CASSSHLSSYNEQFF. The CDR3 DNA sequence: TGTGCCAGCAGCTCCCACCTGAGCTCCTACAATGAGCAGTTCTTC.

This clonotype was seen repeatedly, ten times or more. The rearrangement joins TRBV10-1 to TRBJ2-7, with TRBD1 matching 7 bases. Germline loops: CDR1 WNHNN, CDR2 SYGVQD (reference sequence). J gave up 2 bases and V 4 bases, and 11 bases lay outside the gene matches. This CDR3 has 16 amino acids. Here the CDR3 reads CASSGNTGVHAYEQYF. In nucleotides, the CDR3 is TGCGCCAGCAGTGGAAATACAGGGGTCCACGCCTACGAGCAGTACTTC.

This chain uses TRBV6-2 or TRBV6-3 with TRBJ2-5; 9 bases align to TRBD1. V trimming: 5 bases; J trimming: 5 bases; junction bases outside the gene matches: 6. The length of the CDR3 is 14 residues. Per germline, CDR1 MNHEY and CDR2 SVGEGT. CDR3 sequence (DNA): TGTGCCAGCAGTACACAGGGGGCGCGGGAGACCCAGTACTTC. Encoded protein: CASSTQGARETQYF.

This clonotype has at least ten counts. The CDR3 loop is CASSLDLGISGNTIYF. In nucleotides, the CDR3 is TGTGCCAGCAGCTTAGACCTAGGGATCTCTGGAAACACCATATATTTT. The chain carries TRBV7-9 and TRBJ1-3; no clear D gene. Trimming removed 1 base from V and 0 bases from J, with 10 bases in between. This CDR3 has 16 amino acids. Germline V lookup: CDR1 SEHNR, CDR2 FQNEAQ (reference sequence).

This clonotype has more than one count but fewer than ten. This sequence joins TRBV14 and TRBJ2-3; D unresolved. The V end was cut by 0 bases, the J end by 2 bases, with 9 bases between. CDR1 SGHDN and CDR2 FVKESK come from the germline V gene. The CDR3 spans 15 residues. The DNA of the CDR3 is TGTGCCAGCAGCCAAGAGTTTGCCTCCACAGATACGCAGTATTTT. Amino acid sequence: CASSQEFASTDTQYF. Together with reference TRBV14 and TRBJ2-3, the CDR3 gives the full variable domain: EAGVTQFPSHSVIEKGQTVTLRCDPISGHDNLYWYRRVMGKEIKFLLHFVKESKQDESGMPNNRFLAERTGGTYSTLKVQPAELEDSGVYFCASSQEFASTDTQYFGPGTRLTVL.

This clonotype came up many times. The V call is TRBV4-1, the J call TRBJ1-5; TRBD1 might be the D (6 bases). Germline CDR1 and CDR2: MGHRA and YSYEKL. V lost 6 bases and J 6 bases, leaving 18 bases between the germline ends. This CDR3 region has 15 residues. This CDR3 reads CASSTGTSTSQPQHF. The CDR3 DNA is TGCGCCAGCAGTACAGGGACGTCCACCAGTCAGCCCCAGCATTTT.

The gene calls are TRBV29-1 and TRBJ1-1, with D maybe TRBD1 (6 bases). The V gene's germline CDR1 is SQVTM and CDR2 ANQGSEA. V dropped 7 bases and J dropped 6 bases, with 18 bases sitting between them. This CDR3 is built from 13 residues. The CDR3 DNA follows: TGCAGCGGGCAAACAGGGTCTCCAGCTGAAGCTTTCTTT. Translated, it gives CSGQTGSPAEAFF.

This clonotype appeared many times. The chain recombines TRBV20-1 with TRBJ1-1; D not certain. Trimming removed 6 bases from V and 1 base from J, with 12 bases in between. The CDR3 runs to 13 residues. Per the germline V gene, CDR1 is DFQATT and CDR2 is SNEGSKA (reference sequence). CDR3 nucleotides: TGCAGTGCCCGAGGGCAGCCGAACACTGAAGCTTTCTTT. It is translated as CSARGQPNTEAFF.

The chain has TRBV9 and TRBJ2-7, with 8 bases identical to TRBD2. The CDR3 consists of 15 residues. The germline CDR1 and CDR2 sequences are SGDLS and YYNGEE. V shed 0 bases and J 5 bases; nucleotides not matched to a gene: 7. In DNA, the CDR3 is TGTGCCAGCAGCGTAGATCAGCGGGAGATGGACGAGCAGTACTTC. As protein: CASSVDQREMDEQYF.

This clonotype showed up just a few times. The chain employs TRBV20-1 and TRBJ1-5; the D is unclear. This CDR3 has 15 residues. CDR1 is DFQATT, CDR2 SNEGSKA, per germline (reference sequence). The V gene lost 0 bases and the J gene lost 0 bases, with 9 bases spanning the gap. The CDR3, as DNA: TGCAGTGCTAGAGAGTTCGGATATAGCAATCAGCCCCAGCATTTT. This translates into CSAREFGYSNQPQHF.

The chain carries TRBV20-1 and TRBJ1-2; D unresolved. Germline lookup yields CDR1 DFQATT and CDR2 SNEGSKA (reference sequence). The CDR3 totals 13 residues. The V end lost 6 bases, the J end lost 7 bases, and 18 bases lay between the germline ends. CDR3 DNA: TGCAGTGCCGAGCGCGGGAATCAACGTGGCTACACCTTC. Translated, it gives CSAERGNQRGYTF.

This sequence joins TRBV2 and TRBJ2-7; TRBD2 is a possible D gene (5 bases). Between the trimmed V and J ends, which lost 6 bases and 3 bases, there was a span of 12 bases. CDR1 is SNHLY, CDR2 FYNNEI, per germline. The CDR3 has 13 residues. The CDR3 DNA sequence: TGTGCCAGCAGGGCGGGCCCCAACTACGAGCAGTACTTC. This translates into CASRAGPNYEQYF.

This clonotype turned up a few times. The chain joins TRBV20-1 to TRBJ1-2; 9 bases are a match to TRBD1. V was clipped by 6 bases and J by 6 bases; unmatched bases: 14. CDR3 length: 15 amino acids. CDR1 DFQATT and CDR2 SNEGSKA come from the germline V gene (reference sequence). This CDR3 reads CSAPEQGAVGDGYTF. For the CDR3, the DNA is TGCAGTGCACCGGAACAGGGGGCGGTGGGGGATGGCTACACCTTC.

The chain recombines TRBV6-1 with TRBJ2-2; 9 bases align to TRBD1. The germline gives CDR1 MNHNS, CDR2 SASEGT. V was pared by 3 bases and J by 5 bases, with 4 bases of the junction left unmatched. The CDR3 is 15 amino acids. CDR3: CASSDPGTGTGELFF. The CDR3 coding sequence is TGTGCCAGCAGTGACCCCGGGACAGGGACCGGGGAGCTGTTTTTT.

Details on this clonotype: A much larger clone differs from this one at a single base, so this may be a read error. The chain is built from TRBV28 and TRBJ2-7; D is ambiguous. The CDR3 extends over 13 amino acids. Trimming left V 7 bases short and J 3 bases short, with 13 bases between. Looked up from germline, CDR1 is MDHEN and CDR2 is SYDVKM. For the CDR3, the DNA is TGTGCCAGCAAGGGCAACGTGTGCTACGAGCAGTACTTC. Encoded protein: CASKGNVCYEQYF. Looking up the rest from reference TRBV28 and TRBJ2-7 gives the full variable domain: DVKVTQSSRYLVKRTGEKVFLECVQDMDHENMFWYRQDPGLGLRLIYFSYDVKMKEKGDIPEGYSVSREKKERFSLILESASTNQTSMYLCASKGNVCYEQYFGPGTRLTVT.

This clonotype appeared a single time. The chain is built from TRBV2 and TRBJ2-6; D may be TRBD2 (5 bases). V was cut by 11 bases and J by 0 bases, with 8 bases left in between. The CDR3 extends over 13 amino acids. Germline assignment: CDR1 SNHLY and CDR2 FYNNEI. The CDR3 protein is CARGFSGANVLTF. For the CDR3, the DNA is TGTGCCCGCGGGTTCTCTGGGGCCAACGTCCTGACTTTC.

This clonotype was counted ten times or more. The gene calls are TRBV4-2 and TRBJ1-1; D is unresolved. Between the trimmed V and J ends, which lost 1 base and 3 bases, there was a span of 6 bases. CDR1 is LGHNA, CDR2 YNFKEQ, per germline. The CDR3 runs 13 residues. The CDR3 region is CASSQVVDTEAFF. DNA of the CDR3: TGTGCCAGCAGCCAAGTAGTGGACACTGAAGCTTTCTTT.

The CDR3 nucleotides read TGTGCCAGCAGCTCCGGGACAGGGTGGAATGAGCAGTTCTTC. Its protein is CASSSGTGWNEQFF. The V and J genes are TRBV7-9 and TRBJ2-1; 9 positions agree with TRBD1. The CDR3 has 14 amino acids. V shed 4 bases, J shed 7 bases, and the junction held 5 bases outside the gene matches. Per the germline V gene, CDR1 is SEHNR and CDR2 is FQNEAQ (reference sequence). The full variable domain, completed using reference TRBV7-9 and TRBJ2-1, is DTGVSQNPRHKITKRGQNVTFRCDPISEHNRLYWYRQTLGQGPEFLTYFQNEAQLEKSRLLSDRFSAERPKGSFSTLEIQRTEQGDSAMYLCASSSGTGWNEQFFGPGTRLTVL.

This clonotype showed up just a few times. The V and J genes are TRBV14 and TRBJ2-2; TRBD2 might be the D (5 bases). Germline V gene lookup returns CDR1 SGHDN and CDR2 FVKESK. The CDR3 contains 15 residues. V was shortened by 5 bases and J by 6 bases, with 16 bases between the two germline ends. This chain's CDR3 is CASSSSYRDSGELFF. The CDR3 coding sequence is TGTGCCAGCAGCTCGTCATACCGGGATTCCGGGGAGCTGTTTTTT.

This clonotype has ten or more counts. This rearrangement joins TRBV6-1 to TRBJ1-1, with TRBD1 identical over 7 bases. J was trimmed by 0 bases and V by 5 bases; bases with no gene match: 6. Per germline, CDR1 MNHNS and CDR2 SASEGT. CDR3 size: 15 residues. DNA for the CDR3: TGTGCCAGCAGTCAAGGACAGGCAATGAACACTGAAGCTTTCTTT. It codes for CASSQGQAMNTEAFF.